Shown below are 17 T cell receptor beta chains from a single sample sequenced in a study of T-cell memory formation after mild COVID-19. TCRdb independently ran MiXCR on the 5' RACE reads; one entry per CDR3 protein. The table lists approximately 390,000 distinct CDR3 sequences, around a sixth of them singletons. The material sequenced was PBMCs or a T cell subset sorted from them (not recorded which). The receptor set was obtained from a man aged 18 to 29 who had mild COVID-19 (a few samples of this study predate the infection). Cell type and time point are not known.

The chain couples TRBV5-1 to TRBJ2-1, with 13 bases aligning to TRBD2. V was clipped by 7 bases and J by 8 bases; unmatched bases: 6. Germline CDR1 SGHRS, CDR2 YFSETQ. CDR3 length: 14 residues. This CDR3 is CASGTSGGAYEQFF. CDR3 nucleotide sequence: TGCGCCAGCGGCACTAGCGGGGGGGCCTATGAGCAGTTCTTC.

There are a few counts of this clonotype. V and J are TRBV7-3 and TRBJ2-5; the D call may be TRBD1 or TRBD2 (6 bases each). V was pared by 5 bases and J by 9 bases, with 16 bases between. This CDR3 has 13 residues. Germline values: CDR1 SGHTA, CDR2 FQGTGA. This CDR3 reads CASSPGQRGAQYF. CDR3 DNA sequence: TGTGCCAGCAGCCCCGGACAGCGCGGGGCCCAGTACTTC. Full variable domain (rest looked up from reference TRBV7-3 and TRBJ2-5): GAGVSQTPSNKVTEKGKYVELRCDPISGHTALYWYRQSLGQGPEFLIYFQGTGAADDSGLPNDRFFAVRPEGSVSTLKIQRTERGDSAVYLCASSPGQRGAQYFGPGTRLLVL.

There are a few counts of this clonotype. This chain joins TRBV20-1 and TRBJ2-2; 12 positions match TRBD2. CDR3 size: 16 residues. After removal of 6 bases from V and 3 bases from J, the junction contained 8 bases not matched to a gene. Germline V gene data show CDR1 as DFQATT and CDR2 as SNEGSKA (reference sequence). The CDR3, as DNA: TGCAGTGCCGCTGGGACTAGCGGGTTTTACACCGGGGAGCTGTTTTTT. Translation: CSAAGTSGFYTGELFF.

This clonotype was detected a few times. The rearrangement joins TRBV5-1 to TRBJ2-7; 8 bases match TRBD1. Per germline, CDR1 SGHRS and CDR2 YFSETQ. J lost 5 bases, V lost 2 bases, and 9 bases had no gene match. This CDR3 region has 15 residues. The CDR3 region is CASSLRTGYTNEQYF. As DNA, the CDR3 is TGCGCCAGCAGCTTAAGGACAGGGTATACCAACGAGCAGTACTTC.

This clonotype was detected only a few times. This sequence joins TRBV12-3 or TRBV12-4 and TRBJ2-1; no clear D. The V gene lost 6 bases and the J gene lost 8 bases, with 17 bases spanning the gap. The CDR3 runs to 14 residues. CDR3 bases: TGTGCCAGCAGCCCCAGGTTCCAGCCCGATGAGCAGTTCTTC. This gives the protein CASSPRFQPDEQFF.

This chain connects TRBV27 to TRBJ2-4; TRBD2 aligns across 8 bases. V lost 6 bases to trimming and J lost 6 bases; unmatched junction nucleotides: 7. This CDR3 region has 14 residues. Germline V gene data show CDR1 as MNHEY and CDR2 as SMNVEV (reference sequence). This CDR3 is CASRNSGGVNIQYF. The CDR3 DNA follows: TGTGCCAGCAGGAACAGCGGGGGAGTAAACATTCAGTACTTC.

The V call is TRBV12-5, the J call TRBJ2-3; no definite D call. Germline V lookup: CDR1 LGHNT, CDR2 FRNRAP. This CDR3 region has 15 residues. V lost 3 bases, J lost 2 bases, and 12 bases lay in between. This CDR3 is CASGFVLSTTDTQYF. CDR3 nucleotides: TGTGCTAGTGGTTTTGTTCTTAGCACCACAGATACGCAGTATTTT. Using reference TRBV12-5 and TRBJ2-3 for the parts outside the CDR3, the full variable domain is DARVTQTPRHKVTEMGQEVTMRCQPILGHNTVFWYRQTMMQGLELLAYFRNRAPLDDSGMPKDRFSAEMPDATLATLKIQPSEPRDSAVYFCASGFVLSTTDTQYFGPGTRLTVL.

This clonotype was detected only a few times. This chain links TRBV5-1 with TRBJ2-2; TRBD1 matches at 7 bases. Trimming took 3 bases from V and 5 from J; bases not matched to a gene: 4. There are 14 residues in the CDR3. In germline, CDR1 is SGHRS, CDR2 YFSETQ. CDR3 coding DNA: TGCGCCAGCAGCTATCAGGGGGTTACCGGGGAGCTGTTTTTT. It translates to CASSYQGVTGELFF.

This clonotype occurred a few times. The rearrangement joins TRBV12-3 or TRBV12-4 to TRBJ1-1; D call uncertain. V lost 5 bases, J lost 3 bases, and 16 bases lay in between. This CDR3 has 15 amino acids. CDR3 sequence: CASSHSWTDHTEAFF. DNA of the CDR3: TGTGCCAGCAGTCACTCCTGGACTGATCACACTGAAGCTTTCTTT.

CDR3 protein: CASSLPLLAATGELFF. The CDR3 DNA sequence: TGCGCCAGCAGTCTACCTCTCTTGGCAGCCACCGGGGAGCTGTTTTTT. The chain couples TRBV23-1 to TRBJ2-2; D gene unclear. TRBV23-1 is sorted into the ORF group, with uncertain function. The germline V and J ends were trimmed by 4 bases and 4 bases, with 16 bases remaining between them. The CDR3 is 16 residues long.

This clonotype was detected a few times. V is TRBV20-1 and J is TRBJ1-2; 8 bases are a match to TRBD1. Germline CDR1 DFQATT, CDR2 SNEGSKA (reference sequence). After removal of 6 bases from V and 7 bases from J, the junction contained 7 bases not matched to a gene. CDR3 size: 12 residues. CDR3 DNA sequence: TGCAGTGCCATGGACAGGGCCGGTGGCTACACCTTC. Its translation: CSAMDRAGGYTF.

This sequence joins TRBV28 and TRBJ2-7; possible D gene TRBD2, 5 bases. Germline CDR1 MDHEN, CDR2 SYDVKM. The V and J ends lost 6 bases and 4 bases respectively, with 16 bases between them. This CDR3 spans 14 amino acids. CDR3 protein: CASSLPGLLYEQYV. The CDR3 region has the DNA TGTGCCAGCAGCCTCCCGGGATTACTTTACGAGCAGTACGTC.

CDR3 in amino acids: CASSWGGTGKSLQYF. Written as DNA, the CDR3 is TGTGCCAGCTCCTGGGGGGGGACAGGCAAGAGCCTTCAGTACTTC. The rearrangement links TRBV6-6 to TRBJ2-4; D may be TRBD1 (8 bases). CDR1 and CDR2 from the germline V gene are MNHNY and SVGAGI (reference sequence). The CDR3 runs 15 residues. V lost 8 bases and J lost 11, with 25 bases in between.

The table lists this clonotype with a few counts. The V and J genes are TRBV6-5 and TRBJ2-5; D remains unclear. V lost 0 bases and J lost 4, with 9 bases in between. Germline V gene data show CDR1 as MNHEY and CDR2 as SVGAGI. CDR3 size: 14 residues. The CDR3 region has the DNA TGTGCCAGCAGTTACTCGACCGCATCAGAGACCCAGTACTTC. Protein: CASSYSTASETQYF.

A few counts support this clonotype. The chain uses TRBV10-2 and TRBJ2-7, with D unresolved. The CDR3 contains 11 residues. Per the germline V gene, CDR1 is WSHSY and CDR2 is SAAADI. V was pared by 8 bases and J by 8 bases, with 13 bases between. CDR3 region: CASSDGIQQYF. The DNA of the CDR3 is TGCGCCAGCTCGGACGGCATCCAGCAGTACTTC.

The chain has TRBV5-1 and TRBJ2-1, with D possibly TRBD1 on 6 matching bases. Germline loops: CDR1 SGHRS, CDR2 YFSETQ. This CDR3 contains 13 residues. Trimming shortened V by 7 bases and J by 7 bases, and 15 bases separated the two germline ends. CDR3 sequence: CASLDSQGNEQFF. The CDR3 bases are TGCGCCAGCCTCGACTCGCAGGGGAATGAGCAGTTCTTC.

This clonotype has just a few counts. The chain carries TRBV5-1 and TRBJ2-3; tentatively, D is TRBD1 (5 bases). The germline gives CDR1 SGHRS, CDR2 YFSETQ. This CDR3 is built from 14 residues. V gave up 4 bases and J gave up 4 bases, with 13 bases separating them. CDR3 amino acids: CASSGAGRPDTQYF. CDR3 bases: TGCGCCAGCAGCGGCGCAGGGCGTCCAGATACGCAGTATTTT.